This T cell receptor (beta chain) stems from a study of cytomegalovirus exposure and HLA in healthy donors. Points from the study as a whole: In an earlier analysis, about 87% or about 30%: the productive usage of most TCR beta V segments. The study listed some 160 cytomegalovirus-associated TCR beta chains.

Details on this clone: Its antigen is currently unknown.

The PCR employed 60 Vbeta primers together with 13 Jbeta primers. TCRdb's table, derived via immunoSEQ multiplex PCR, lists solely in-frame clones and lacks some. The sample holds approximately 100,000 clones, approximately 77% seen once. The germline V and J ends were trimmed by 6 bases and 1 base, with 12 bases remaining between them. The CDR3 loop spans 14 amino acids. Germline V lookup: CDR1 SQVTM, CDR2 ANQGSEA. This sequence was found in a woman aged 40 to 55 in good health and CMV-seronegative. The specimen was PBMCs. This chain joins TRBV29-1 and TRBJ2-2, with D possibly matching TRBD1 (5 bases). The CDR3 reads CSVQDSRNTGELFF. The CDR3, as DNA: TGCAGCGTCCAAGACAGTAGGAACACCGGGGAGCTGTTTTTT.